Presented here are 22 T cell receptor beta chains from one specimen sequenced in a study of blood T cell repertoires in COVID-19 (dated by TCRdb to about 2020). The library was built by means of the immunoSEQ multiplex PCR assay. The clones in this table, taken by TCRdb from immuneACCESS, are in-frame only. Not every clone is retained; where verified, under half of the shortfall comes from an unresolved V gene, and the cause of the rest is unknown. Across this sample there are about 150,000 clones, with around 89% seen only once. The top ten constitute roughly 2% of the sample. Specimen: peripheral blood. The receptors here all came from a man in his fifties who had recovered from COVID-19.

The rearrangement uses TRBV5-4 and TRBJ2-7; D is possibly TRBD1 (6 bases). Trimming took off 4 bases at V and 7 bases at J, with 15 bases between the two ends. The germline CDR1 and CDR2 sequences are SGHNT and YYREEE (reference sequence). The CDR3 is 13 amino acids. The CDR3 region has the DNA TGTGCCAGCAGCCCGGAACAGGGCGGGGAGCAGTACTTC. It encodes CASSPEQGGEQYF.

This clone has a handful of counts. The V gene is TRBV20-1, the J gene TRBJ1-1; D possibly corresponds to TRBD1 (5 bases). Germline loops: CDR1 DFQATT, CDR2 SNEGSKA (reference sequence). Deletions cut 3 bases from V and 1 base from J, with 12 bases between. The CDR3 has 14 residues. The CDR3 DNA reads TGCAGTGCTAGTGCGTCAGGGAAGAACACTGAAGCTTTCTTT. This gives the protein CSASASGKNTEAFF.

The rearrangement uses TRBV25-1 and TRBJ2-7; D unresolved. In germline, CDR1 is MGHDK, CDR2 SYGVNS. The CDR3 totals 13 residues. V was pared by 5 bases and J by 2 bases, with 10 bases between. The chain's CDR3 is CASSLDPAYEQYF. The CDR3 DNA follows: TGTGCCAGCAGTCTAGACCCAGCCTACGAGCAGTACTTC.

The rearrangement links TRBV4-3 to TRBJ2-5; 8 bases match TRBD2. Germline V gene data show CDR1 as LGHNA and CDR2 as YSLEER. The CDR3 sequence is 15 residues long. V was clipped by 1 base and J by 5 bases; unmatched bases: 6. In nucleotides, the CDR3 is TGCGCCAGCAGCCAAGCGGGAGGGGCCGGGGAGACCCAGTACTTC. This translates into CASSQAGGAGETQYF.

The rearrangement uses TRBV5-1 and TRBJ2-3; tentatively, D is TRBD2 (7 bases). Germline assignment: CDR1 SGHRS and CDR2 YFSETQ. The V end lost 5 bases, the J end lost 3 bases, and 19 bases lay between the germline ends. The CDR3 has 16 residues. CDR3 sequence reads: CASSREGRGLTDTQYF. The DNA for the CDR3 is TGCGCCAGCAGTAGGGAGGGCAGGGGCTTGACAGATACGCAGTATTTT.

This chain links TRBV5-5 with TRBJ1-5, with TRBD1 matching over 9 bases. The CDR3 spans 15 residues. V dropped 5 bases and J dropped 6; count of bases not matched to a gene: 9. The germline V gene has CDR1 SGHKS and CDR2 YYEKEE (reference sequence). The CDR3 region has the DNA TGTGCCAGCAGGTTAACAGGGGGCGCGGGTCAGCCCCAGCATTTT. Amino acids: CASRLTGGAGQPQHF.

The rearrangement links TRBV19 to TRBJ2-1, with D unclear. Per the germline V gene, CDR1 is LNHDA and CDR2 is SQIVND (reference sequence). The V end lost 2 bases, the J end lost 2 bases, and 10 bases lay between the germline ends. The CDR3 loop spans 15 amino acids. The CDR3 sequence: CASSINARPYNEQFF. DNA of the CDR3: TGTGCCAGTAGTATAAACGCGCGTCCCTACAATGAGCAGTTCTTC.

The chain carries TRBV20-1 and TRBJ1-5; unclear D gene. This CDR3 comprises 11 residues. V was shortened by 4 bases and J by 4 bases, with 5 bases between the two germline ends. Germline V gene data show CDR1 as DFQATT and CDR2 as SNEGSKA (reference sequence). The CDR3 nucleotides read TGCAGTGCTACGGGGAATCAGCCCCAGCATTTT. Translation: CSATGNQPQHF.

This chain joins TRBV19 and TRBJ2-7; TRBD2 might be the D (6 bases). The ends were cut back, 5 bases at V and 6 bases at J, with 17 bases in the middle. Germline lookup yields CDR1 LNHDA and CDR2 SQIVND (reference sequence). The length of the CDR3 is 14 residues. CDR3 nucleotide sequence: TGTGCCAGTAGTGAATGGGGGGATGAAGGCGAGCAGTACTTC. It translates to CASSEWGDEGEQYF.

The rearrangement links TRBV18 to TRBJ2-3; 8 nucleotides line up with TRBD2. The CDR3 loop spans 17 amino acids. The germline CDR1 and CDR2 sequences are KGHSH and LQKENI. J gave up 2 bases and V 1 base, and 8 bases lay outside the gene matches. CDR3 bases: TGTGCCAGCTCACCACTACGGGGGGGGGCGACCACAGATACGCAGTATTTT. The encoded protein is CASSPLRGGATTDTQYF.

V usage is TRBV7-2 and J usage is TRBJ1-5; 9 bases match TRBD1. The V segment lost 5 bases and the J segment 5 bases; nucleotides outside the gene matches: 7. The CDR3 has 15 residues. Looked up from germline, CDR1 is SGHTA and CDR2 is FQGNSA. The CDR3 DNA sequence: TGTGCCAGCAGCCAAGCCGGGACAGGGCATCAGCCCCAGCATTTT. This sequence encodes CASSQAGTGHQPQHF. Supplemented by reference TRBV7-2 and TRBJ1-5, the full variable domain reads GAGVSQSPSNKVTEKGKDVELRCDPISGHTALYWYRQSLGQGLEFLIYFQGNSAPDKSGLPSDRFSAERTGGSVSTLTIQRTQQEDSAVYLCASSQAGTGHQPQHFGDGTRLSIL.

The chain couples TRBV25-1 to TRBJ2-1; D uncertain. From germline, CDR1 is MGHDK and CDR2 SYGVNS. V was clipped by 3 bases and J by 0 bases, with 6 bases between them. This CDR3 has 14 amino acids. CDR3 loop: CASSDWSSYNEQFF. The CDR3 region has the DNA TGTGCCAGCAGTGACTGGAGCTCCTACAATGAGCAGTTCTTC.

This clone was observed a single time. The DNA of the CDR3 is TGTGCCAGCTCATCCGTCGCGGCTAGCGGGAGTGGGGATACGCAGTATTTT. Encoded protein: CASSSVAASGSGDTQYF. This chain uses TRBV18 with TRBJ2-3; 10 nucleotides align to TRBD2. Germline values: CDR1 KGHSH, CDR2 LQKENI. The CDR3 contains 17 residues. V shed 5 bases and J 6 bases; nucleotides not matched to a gene: 14.

DNA for the CDR3: TGTGCCATCAGGCTATCCGATCAGGGTGAGCAGTTCTTC. It encodes CAIRLSDQGEQFF. The chain employs TRBV10-3 and TRBJ2-1, with D possibly matching TRBD1 (5 bases). Germline CDR1 and CDR2: ENHRY and SYGVKD. The CDR3 is made up of 13 amino acids. V lost 6 bases to trimming and J lost 9 bases, with 15 bases between them.

The V call is TRBV19, the J call TRBJ1-5; unclear D gene. This CDR3 has 12 amino acids. Germline-derived CDR1 and CDR2 are LNHDA and SQIVND (reference sequence). V lost 1 base, J lost 7 bases, and 5 bases lay in between. CDR3 sequence reads: CASSIGEQPQHF. In nucleotides, the CDR3 is TGTGCCAGTAGTATAGGAGAACAGCCCCAGCATTTT.

This chain joins TRBV27 and TRBJ2-7; 8 nucleotides agree with TRBD2. CDR3 length: 15 amino acids. V was pared by 4 bases and J by 0 bases, with 5 bases of the junction left unmatched. The germline gives CDR1 MNHEY, CDR2 SMNVEV (reference sequence). CDR3 nucleotides: TGTGCCAGCAGTTCAGTAGCGGGATACTCCTACGAGCAGTACTTC. It encodes CASSSVAGYSYEQYF.

In its sample, this clone was seen once. V usage is TRBV5-5 and J usage is TRBJ1-1, with 9 bases lining up with TRBD1. The CDR3 sequence is 15 residues long. V shed 4 bases, J shed 1 base, and the junction held 5 bases outside the gene matches. Germline assignment: CDR1 SGHKS and CDR2 YYEKEE (reference sequence). The CDR3 loop reads CASSPGTGTNTEAFF. The DNA for the CDR3 is TGTGCCAGCAGCCCCGGGACAGGGACGAACACTGAAGCTTTCTTT.

This clone was seen more than once but under ten times. This rearrangement joins TRBV6-5 to TRBJ2-7; D is perhaps TRBD1 (6 bases). Germline V lookup: CDR1 MNHEY, CDR2 SVGAGI. Trimming took off 0 bases at V and 1 base at J, with 13 bases between the two ends. The CDR3 runs to 16 residues. This chain's CDR3 is CASSYSSGVGSYEQYF. Here the CDR3 DNA reads TGTGCCAGCAGTTACTCCTCAGGGGTTGGATCCTACGAGCAGTACTTC.

This chain connects TRBV5-1 to TRBJ2-7; 7 bases are a match to TRBD1. The V gene's germline CDR1 is SGHRS and CDR2 YFSETQ. Losses at the gene ends were 0 bases for V and 2 bases for J; bases not matched to a gene: 5. The CDR3 consists of 15 residues. The CDR3 nucleotides read TGCGCCAGCAGCTTGGGACAGGGATTCACCTACGAGCAGTACTTC. Translation: CASSLGQGFTYEQYF.

The chain employs TRBV4-1 and TRBJ1-2; no reliable D call. V was pared by 2 bases and J by 4 bases, with 11 bases between. CDR1 is MGHRA, CDR2 YSYEKL, per germline. This CDR3 is built from 14 residues. The CDR3 here is CASSQLSSSYGYTF. CDR3 DNA sequence: TGCGCCAGCAGCCAACTTTCTTCTTCCTATGGCTACACCTTC.

This chain uses TRBV6-2 or TRBV6-3 with TRBJ2-5; TRBD2 agrees at 12 bases. Losses at the gene ends were 5 bases for V and 2 bases for J; bases not matched to a gene: 3. The length of the CDR3 is 15 residues. The V gene's germline CDR1 is MNHEY and CDR2 SVGEGT. In nucleotides, the CDR3 is TGTGCCAGCAGTGTGCTAGCGGGGGGGCAAGAGACCCAGTACTTC. Residues: CASSVLAGGQETQYF.

The chain links TRBV11-2 to TRBJ2-1, with a possible D match to TRBD2 (5 bases). The CDR3 length is 13 residues. Germline-derived CDR1 and CDR2 are SGHAT and FQNNGV. Trimming removed 5 bases from V and 8 bases from J, with 13 bases in between. The DNA for the CDR3 is TGTGCCAGCAGCAGGGTCGGGATGGATGAGCAGTTCTTC. Its protein is CASSRVGMDEQFF.